Included here is one T cell receptor (beta chain) sequence, with context. Produced via immunoSEQ multiplex PCR; TCRdb's table is partial and in-frame only. The sample contains tens of thousands of clones, 94% of which appear only once. These data belong to a study of technical replicates of blood from several donors. The CDR3 loop spans 14 amino acids. The ends lost 2 bases at V and 3 bases at J; junction bases unmatched: 0. The germline V gene encodes CDR1 SGHTA and CDR2 FQGTGA. The sequence was collected from a human donor in good health. The J gene is TRBJ2-1, the V gene TRBV7-3; TRBD1 matches 8 bases. Input material: T cells isolated from PBMCs. The CDR3 spells CASSLGQGYNEQFF. CDR3 in DNA: TGTGCCAGCAGCTTAGGACAGGGCTACAATGAGCAGTTCTTC.